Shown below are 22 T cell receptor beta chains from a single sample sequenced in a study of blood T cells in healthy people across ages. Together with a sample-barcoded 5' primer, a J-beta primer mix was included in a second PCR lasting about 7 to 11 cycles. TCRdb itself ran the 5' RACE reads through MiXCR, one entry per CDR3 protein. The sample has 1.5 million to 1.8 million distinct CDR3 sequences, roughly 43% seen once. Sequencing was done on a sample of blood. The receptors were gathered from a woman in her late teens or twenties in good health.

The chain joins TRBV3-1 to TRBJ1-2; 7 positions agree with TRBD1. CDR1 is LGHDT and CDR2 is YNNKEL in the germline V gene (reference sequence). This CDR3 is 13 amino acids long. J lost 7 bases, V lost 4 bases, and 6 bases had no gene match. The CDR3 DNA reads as TGTGCCAGCAGCCCTCGGGACAGTACTGGCTACACCTTC. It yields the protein CASSPRDSTGYTF.

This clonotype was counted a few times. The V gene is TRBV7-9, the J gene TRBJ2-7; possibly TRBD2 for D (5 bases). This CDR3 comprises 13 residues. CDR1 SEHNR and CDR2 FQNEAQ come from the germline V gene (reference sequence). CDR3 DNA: TGTTCCTCCTGGGGAGTCCCCTCCTACGAGCAGTACTTC. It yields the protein CSSWGVPSYEQYF.

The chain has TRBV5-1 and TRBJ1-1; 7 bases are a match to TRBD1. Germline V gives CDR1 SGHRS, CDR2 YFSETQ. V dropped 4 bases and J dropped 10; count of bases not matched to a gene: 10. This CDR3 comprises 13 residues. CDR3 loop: CASSTGQSARAFF. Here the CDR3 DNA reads TGCGCCAGCAGCACGGGACAGTCAGCGAGAGCTTTCTTT.

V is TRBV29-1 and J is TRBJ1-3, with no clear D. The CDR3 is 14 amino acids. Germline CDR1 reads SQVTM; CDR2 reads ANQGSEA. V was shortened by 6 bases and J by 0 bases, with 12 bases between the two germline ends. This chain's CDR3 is CSVSSGFSGNTIYF. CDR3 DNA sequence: TGCAGCGTGTCTTCAGGCTTCTCTGGAAACACCATATATTTT.

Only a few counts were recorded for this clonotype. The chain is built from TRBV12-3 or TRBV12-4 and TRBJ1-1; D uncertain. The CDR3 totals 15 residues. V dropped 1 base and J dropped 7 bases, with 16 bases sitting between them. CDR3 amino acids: CASSLEVLPRSEAFF. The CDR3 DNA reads TGTGCCAGCAGTTTAGAGGTACTTCCCAGGAGTGAAGCTTTCTTT.

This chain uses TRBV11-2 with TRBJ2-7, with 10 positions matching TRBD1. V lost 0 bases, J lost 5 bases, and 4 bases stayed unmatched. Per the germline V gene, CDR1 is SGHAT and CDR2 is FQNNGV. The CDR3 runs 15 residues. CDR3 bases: TGTGCCAGCAGCTTAGACCCGGGACAGGGGAACGAGCAGTACTTC. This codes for CASSLDPGQGNEQYF.

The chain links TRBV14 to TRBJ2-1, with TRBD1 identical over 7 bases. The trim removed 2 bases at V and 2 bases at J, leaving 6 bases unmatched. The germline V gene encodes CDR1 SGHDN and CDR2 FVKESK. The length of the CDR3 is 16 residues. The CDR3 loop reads CASSQRQGKAYNEQFF. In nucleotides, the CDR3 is TGTGCCAGCAGCCAACGACAGGGAAAGGCCTACAATGAGCAGTTCTTC. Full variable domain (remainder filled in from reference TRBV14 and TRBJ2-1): EAGVTQFPSHSVIEKGQTVTLRCDPISGHDNLYWYRRVMGKEIKFLLHFVKESKQDESGMPNNRFLAERTGGTYSTLKVQPAELEDSGVYFCASSQRQGKAYNEQFFGPGTRLTVL.

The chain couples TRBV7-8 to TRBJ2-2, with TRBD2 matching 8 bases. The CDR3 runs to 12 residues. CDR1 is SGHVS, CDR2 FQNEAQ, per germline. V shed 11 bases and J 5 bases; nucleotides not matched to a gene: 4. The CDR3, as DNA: TGTGCCTCGGGAGGGCAGACCGGGGAGCTGTTTTTT. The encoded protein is CASGGQTGELFF. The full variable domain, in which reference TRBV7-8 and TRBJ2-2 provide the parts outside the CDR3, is GAGVSQSPRYKVAKRGQDVALRCDPISGHVSLFWYQQALGQGPEFLTYFQNEAQLDKSGLPSDRFFAERPEGSVSTLKIQRTQQEDSAVYLCASGGQTGELFFGEGSRLTVL.

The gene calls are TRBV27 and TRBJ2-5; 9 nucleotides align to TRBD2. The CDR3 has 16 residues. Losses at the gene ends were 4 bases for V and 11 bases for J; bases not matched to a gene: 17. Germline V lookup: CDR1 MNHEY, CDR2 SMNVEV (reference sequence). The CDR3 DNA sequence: TGTGCCAGCAGTTCCACAGCGGGGGGACTCGACAATGAGCAGTACTTC. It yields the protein CASSSTAGGLDNEQYF.

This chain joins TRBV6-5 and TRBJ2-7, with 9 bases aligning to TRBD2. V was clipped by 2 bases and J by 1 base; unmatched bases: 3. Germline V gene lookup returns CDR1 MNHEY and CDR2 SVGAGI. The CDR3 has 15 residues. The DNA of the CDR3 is TGTGCCAGCAGTTACACAGCGGGGGGATCCTACGAGCAGTACTTC. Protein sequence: CASSYTAGGSYEQYF.

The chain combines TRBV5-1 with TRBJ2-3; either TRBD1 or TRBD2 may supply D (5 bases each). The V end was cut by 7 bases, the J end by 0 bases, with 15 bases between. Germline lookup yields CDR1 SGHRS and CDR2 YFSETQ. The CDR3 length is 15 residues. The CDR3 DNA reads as TGCGCCAGCCGACGGGACGGAACTAGCACAGATACGCAGTATTTT. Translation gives CASRRDGTSTDTQYF.

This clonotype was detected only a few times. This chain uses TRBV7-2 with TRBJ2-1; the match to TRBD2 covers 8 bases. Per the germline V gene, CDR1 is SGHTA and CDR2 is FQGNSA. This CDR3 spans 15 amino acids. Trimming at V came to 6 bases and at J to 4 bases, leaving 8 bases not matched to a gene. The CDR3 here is CASRNSGVNYNEQFF. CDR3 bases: TGTGCCAGCAGGAATAGCGGGGTGAATTACAATGAGCAGTTCTTC.

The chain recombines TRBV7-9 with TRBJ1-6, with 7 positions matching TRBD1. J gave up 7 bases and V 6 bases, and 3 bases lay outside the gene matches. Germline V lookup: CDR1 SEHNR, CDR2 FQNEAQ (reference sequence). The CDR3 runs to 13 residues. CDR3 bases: TGTGCCAGCAGGACAGGGTTGAATTCACCCCTCCACTTT. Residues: CASRTGLNSPLHF. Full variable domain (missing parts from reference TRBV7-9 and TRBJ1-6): DTGVSQNPRHKITKRGQNVTFRCDPISEHNRLYWYRQTLGQGPEFLTYFQNEAQLEKSRLLSDRFSAERPKGSFSTLEIQRTEQGDSAMYLCASRTGLNSPLHFGNGTRLTVT.

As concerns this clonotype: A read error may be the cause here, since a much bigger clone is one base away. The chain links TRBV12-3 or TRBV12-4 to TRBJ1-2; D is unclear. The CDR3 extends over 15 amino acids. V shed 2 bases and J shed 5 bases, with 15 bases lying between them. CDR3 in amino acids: CASSLQGEGKYGYTF. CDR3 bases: TGTGCCAGCAGTTTACAAGGAGAGGGCAAGTATGGCTACACCTTC.

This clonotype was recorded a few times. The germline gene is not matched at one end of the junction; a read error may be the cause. CDR3 sequence (DNA): TGTGCCAGCAGCTTAACGAGCAGGAATTCACCCCCCCACTTT. As protein: CASSLTSRNSPPHF. The chain joins TRBV7-3 to TRBJ1-6; D unclear. Per germline, CDR1 SGHTA and CDR2 FQGTGA. This CDR3 contains 14 residues.

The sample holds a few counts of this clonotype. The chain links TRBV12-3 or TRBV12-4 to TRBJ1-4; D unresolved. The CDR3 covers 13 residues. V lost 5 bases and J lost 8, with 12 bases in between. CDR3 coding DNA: TGTGCCAGCAGTACTCGCCCAGTGGAAAAACTGTTTTTT. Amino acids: CASSTRPVEKLFF.

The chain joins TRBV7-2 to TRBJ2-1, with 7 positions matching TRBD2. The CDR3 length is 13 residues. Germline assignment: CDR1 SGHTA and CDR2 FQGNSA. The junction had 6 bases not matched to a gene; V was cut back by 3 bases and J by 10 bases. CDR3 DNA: TGTGCCAGCAGCTTGAATCCGGGGGGAGAGCAGTTCTTC. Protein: CASSLNPGGEQFF.

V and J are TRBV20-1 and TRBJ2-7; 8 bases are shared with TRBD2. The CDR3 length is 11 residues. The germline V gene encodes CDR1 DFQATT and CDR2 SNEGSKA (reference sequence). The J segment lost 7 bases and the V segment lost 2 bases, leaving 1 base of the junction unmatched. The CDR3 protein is CSARSGGEQYF. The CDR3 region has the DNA TGCAGTGCTAGAAGCGGGGGTGAGCAGTACTTC.

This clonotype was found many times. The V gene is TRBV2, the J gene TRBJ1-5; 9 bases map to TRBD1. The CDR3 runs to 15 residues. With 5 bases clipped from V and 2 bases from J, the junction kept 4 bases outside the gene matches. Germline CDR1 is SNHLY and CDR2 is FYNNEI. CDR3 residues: CASSSQGAGNQPQHF. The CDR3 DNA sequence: TGTGCCAGCAGTTCACAGGGGGCTGGCAATCAGCCCCAGCATTTT.

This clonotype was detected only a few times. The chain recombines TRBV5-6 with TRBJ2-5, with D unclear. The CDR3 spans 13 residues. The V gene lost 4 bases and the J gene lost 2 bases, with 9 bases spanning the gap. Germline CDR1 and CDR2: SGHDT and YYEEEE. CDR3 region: CASSVRSQETQYF. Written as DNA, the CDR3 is TGTGCCAGCAGCGTTCGTTCTCAAGAGACCCAGTACTTC.

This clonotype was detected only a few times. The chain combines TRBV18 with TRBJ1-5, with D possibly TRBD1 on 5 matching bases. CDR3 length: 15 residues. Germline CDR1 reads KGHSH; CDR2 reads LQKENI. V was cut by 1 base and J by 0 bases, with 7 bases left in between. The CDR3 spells CASSPQGNSNQPQHF. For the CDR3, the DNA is TGTGCCAGCTCACCACAGGGGAATAGCAATCAGCCCCAGCATTTT.

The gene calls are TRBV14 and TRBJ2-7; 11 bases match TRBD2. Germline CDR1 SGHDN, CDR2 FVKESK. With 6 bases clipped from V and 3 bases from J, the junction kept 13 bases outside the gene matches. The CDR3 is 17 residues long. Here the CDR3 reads CASSRVLLAGGDYEQYF. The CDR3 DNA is TGTGCCAGCAGTCGAGTCCTCTTAGCGGGAGGGGACTACGAGCAGTACTTC.